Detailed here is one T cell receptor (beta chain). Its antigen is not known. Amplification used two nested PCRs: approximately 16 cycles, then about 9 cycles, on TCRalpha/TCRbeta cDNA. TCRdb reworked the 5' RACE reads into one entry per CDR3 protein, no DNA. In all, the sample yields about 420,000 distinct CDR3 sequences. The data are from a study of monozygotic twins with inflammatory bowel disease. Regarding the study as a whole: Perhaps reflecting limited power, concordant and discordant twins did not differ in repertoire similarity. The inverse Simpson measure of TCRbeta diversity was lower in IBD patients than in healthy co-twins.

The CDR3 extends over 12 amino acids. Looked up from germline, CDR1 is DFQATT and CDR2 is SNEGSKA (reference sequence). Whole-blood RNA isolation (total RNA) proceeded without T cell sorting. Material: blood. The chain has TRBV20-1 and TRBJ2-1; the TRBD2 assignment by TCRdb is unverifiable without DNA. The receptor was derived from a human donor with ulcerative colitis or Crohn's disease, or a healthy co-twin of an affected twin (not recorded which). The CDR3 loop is CSASRGRDEQFF.